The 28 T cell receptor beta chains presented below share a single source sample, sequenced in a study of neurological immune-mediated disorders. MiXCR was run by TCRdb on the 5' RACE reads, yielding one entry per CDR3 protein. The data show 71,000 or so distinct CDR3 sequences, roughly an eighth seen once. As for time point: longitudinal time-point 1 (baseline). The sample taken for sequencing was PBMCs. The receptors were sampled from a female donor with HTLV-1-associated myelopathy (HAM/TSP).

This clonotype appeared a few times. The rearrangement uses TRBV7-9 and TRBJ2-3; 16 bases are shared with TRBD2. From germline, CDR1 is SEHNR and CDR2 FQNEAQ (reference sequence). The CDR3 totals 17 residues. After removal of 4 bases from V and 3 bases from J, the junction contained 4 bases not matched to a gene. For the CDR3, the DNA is TGTGCCAGCAGCTGGGGACTAGCGGGGGGGCCGACAGATACGCAGTATTTT. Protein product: CASSWGLAGGPTDTQYF.

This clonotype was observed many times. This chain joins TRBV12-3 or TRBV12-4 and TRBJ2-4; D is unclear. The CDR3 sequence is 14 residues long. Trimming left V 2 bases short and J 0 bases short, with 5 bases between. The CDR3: CASSLPIAKNIQYF. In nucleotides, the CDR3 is TGTGCCAGCAGTTTACCGATAGCCAAAAACATTCAGTACTTC.

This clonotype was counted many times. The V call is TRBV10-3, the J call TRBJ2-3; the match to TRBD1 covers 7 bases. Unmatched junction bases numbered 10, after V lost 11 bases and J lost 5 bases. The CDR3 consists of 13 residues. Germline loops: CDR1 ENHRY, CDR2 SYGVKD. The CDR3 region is CAGQRQGKDTQYF. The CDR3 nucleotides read TGTGCCGGCCAGAGACAGGGAAAAGATACGCAGTATTTT.

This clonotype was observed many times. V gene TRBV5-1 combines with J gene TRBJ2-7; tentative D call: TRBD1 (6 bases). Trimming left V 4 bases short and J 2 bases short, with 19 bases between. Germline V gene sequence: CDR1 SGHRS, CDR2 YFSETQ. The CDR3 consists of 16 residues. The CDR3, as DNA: TGCGCCAGCAGCCCTATTACAGGGAATGGGACCTACGAGCAGTACTTC. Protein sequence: CASSPITGNGTYEQYF.

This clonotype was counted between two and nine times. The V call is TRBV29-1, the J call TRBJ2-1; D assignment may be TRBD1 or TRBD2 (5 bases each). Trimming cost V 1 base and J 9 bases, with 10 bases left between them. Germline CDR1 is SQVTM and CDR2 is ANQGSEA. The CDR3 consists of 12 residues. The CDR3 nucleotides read TGCAGCGTTGAAGTTAGTGGGGGTGAGCAGTTCTTC. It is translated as CSVEVSGGEQFF.

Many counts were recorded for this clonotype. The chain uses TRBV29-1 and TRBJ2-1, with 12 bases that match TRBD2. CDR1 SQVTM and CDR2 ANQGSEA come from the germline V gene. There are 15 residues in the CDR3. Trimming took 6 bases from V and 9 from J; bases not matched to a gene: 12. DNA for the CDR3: TGCAGCGTCCACCCCCCTAGCGGGGGGGCCACTGAGCAGTTCTTC. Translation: CSVHPPSGGATEQFF.

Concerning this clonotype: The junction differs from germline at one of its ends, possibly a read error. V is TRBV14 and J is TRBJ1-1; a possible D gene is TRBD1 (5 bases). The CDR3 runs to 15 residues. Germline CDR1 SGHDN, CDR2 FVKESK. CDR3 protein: CVSSQAGTMRTEAFF. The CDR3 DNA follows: TGTGTCAGCAGCCAAGCAGGGACCATGAGGACTGAAGCTTTCTTT.

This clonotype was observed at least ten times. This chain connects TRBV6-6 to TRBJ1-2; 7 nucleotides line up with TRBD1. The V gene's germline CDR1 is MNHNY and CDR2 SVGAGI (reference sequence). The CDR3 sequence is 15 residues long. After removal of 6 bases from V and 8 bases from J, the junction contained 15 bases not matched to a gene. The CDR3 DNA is TGTGCCAGCAGGGGAGCCGACAGGGAGTTTGAGGGCTACACCTTC. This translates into CASRGADREFEGYTF.

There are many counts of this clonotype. CDR3 sequence (DNA): TGTGCCATCAGTAGGACAGGGGGTGAAGATAACTATGGCTACACCTTC. Encoded protein: CAISRTGGEDNYGYTF. The chain carries TRBV10-3 and TRBJ1-2; TRBD1 agrees at 10 bases. Trimming cost V 5 bases and J 1 base; bases outside gene matches: 7. The germline V gene encodes CDR1 ENHRY and CDR2 SYGVKD. This CDR3 region has 16 residues.

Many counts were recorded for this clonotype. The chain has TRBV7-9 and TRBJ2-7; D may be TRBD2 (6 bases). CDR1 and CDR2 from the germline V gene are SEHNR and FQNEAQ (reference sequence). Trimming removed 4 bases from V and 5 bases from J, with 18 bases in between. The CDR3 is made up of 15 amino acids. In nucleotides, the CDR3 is TGTGCCAGCAGCTATTTACCGGGCGCGGGGCACGAGCAGTACTTC. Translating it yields CASSYLPGAGHEQYF.

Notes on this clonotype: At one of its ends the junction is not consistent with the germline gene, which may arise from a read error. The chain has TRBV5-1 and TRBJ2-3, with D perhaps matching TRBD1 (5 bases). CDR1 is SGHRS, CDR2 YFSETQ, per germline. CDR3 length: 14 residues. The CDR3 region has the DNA TGCGCCAGCAGCATGTCAGTGCCGACAGATACACAGTATTTT. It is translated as CASSMSVPTDTQYF.

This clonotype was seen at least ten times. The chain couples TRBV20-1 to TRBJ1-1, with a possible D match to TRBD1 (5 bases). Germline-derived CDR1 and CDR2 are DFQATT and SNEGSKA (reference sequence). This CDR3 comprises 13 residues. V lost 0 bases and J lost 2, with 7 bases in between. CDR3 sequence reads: CSARDGGNTEAFF. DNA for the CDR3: TGCAGTGCTAGAGACGGGGGAAACACTGAAGCTTTCTTT.

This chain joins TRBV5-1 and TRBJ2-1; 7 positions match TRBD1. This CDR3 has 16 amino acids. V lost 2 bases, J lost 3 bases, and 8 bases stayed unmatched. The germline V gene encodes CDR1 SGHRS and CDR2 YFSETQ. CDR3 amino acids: CASSFITGADYNEQFF. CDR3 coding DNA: TGCGCCAGCAGCTTCATTACAGGGGCCGACTACAATGAGCAGTTCTTC.

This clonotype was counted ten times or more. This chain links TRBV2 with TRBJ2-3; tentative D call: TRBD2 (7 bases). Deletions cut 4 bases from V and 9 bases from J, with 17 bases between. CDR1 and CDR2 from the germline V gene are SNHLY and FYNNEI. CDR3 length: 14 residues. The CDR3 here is CASSAGGRVGTQYF. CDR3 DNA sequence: TGTGCCAGCAGTGCGGGGGGCAGAGTCGGCACGCAGTATTTT.

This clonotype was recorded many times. CDR3 sequence: CASSYNWAQPGEEQYF. CDR3 nucleotide sequence: TGCGCCAGCAGCTACAATTGGGCCCAACCCGGAGAGGAGCAGTACTTC. The chain carries TRBV5-1 and TRBJ2-7; D unclear. Per germline, CDR1 SGHRS and CDR2 YFSETQ. This CDR3 comprises 16 residues. The V gene lost 3 bases and the J gene lost 7 bases, with 23 bases spanning the gap.

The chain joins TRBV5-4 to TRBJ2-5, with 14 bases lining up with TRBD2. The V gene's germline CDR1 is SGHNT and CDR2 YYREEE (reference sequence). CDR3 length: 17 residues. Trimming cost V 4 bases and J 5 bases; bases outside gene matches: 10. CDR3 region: CASSPTSGGARRETQYF. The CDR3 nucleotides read TGTGCCAGCAGCCCGACTAGCGGGGGGGCTCGTAGGGAGACCCAGTACTTC.

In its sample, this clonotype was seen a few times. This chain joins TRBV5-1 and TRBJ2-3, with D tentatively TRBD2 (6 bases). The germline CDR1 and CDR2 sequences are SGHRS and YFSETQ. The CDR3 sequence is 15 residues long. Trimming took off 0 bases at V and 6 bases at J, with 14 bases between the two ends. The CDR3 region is CASSLEGAGGDTQYF. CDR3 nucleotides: TGCGCCAGCAGCTTGGAAGGGGCCGGGGGTGATACGCAGTATTTT.

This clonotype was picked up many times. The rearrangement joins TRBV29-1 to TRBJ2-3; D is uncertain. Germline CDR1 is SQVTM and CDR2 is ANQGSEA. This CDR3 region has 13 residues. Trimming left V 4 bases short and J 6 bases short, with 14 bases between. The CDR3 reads CSVVAGDRDTQYF. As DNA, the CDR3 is TGCAGCGTTGTAGCAGGTGATCGGGATACGCAGTATTTT.

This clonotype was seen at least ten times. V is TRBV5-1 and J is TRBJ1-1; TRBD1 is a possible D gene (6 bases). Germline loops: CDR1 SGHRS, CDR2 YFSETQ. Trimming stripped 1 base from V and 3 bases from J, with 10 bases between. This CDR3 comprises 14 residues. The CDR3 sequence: CASSLSRGDTEAFF. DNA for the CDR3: TGCGCCAGCAGCTTGTCTAGGGGGGACACTGAAGCTTTCTTT.

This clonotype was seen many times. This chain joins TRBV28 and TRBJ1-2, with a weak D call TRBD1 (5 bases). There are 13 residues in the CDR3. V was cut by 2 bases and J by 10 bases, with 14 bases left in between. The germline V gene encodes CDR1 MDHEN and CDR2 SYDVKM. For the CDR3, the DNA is TGTGCCAGCAGTTTACTCCAGGGTCCAAACTACACCTTC. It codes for CASSLLQGPNYTF.

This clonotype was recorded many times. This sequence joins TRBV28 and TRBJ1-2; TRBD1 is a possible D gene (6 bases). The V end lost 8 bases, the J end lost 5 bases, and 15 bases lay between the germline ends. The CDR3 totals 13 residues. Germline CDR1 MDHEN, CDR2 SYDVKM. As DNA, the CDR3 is TGTGCCAGCCGTTCGGACAGACTGTATGGCTACACCTTC. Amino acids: CASRSDRLYGYTF.

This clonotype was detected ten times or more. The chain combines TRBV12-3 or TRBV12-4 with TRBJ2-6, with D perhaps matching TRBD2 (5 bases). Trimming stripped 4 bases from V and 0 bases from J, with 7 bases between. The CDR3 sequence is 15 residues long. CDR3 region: CASSYGSSGANVLTF. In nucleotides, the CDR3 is TGTGCCAGCAGTTATGGGAGCTCTGGGGCCAACGTCCTGACTTTC.

This chain's CDR3 is CASSFTGGLGQPQHF. As DNA, the CDR3 is TGTGCCAGCAGCTTTACAGGGGGCCTAGGGCAGCCCCAGCATTTT. The chain is built from TRBV12-3 or TRBV12-4 and TRBJ1-5; TRBD1 aligns across 9 bases. The V and J ends lost 6 bases and 7 bases, in that order; junction bases with no gene match: 10. This CDR3 region has 15 residues.

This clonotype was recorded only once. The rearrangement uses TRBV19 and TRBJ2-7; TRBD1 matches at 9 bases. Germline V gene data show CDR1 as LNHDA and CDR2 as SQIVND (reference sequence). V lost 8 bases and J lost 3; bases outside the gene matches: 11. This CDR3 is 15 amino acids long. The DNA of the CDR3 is TGTGCCAGTTCGAAGGCCGGGACAGGGCTCTACGAGCAGTACTTC. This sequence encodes CASSKAGTGLYEQYF.

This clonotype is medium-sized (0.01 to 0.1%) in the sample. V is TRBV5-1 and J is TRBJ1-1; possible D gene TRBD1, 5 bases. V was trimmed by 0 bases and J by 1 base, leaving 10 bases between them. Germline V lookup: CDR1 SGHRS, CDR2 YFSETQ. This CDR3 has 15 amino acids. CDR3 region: CASSLVGRGNTEAFF. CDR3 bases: TGCGCCAGCAGCTTGGTCGGAAGGGGGAACACTGAAGCTTTCTTT.

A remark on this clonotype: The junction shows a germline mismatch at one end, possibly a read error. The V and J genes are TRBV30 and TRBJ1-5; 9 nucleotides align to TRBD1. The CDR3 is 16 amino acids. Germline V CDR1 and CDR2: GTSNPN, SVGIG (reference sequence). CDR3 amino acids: CAWRTDRDRESQLQHF. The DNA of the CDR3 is TGTGCCTGGAGAACCGATAGGGACAGGGAAAGTCAGCTCCAGCATTTT.

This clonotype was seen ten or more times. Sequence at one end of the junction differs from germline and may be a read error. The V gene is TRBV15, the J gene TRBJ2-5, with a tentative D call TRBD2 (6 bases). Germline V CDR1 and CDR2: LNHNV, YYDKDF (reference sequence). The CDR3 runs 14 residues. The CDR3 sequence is CATSRVAGLETQYF. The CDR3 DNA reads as TGTGCTACCAGCAGAGTGGCGGGGTTAGAGACCCAGTACTTC.

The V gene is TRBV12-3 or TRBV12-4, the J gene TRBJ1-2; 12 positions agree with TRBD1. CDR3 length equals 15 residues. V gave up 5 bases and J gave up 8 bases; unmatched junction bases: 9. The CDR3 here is CASSVPGQGARGYTF. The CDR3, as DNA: TGTGCCAGCAGTGTTCCGGGACAGGGGGCGCGGGGCTACACCTTC.